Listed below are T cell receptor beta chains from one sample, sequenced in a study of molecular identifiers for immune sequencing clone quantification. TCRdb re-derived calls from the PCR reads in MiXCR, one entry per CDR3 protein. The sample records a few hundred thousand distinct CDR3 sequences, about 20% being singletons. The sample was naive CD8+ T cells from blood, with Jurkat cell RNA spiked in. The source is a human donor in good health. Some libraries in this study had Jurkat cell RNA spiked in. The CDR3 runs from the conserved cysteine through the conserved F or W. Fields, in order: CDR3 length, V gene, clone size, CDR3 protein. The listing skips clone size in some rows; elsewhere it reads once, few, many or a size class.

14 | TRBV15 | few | CATSRDLGYNEQFF
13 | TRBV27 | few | CASSRQGISPLHF
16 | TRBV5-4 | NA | CASSEAPSSNPGELFF
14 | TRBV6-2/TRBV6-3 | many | CASTSAIVGTEAFF
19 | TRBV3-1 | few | CASSQDSVGGGSGANVLTF
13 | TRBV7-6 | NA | CASSSGMDTEAFF
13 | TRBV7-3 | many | CASSSGRGYEQYF
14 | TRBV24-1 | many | CAVDDGFGDNEQFF
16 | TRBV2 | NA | CASSDRTSGDQETQYF
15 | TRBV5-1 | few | CASSSGQTPPYEQYF
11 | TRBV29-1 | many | CSVGYDTEAFF
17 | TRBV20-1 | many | CSARDSVREGGTDTQYF
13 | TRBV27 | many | CASGEVGVSEQYF
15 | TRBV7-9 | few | CASSSSTSLRNEQFF
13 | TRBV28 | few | CASSRGLADTQYF
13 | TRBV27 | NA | CASQDGQNYEQYF
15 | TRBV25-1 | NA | CASSEWVDGGREQYF
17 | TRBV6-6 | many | CASSYWRGFRSDTEAFF
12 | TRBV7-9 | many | CASTLPNSEAFF
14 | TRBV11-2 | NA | CASSLATVQNEQFF
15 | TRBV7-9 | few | CASSFSPGGARGYTF
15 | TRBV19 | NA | CASGRWHSGANVLTF
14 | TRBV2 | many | CASRPGTGNYGYTF
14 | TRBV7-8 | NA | CASSPRVAGEELFF
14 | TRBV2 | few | CASSELGPGNTIYF
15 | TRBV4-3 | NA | CASSQDQGFSYEQYF
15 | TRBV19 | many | CASSMGTGYTYEQYF
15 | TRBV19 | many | CASSLGQGGNQPQHF
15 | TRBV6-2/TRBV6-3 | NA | CASSPTSGSGETQYF
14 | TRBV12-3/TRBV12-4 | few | CASWGGAASDEQYF
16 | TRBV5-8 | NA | CASSSGPGGYGEKLFF
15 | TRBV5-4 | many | CASSFGGDGANVLTF
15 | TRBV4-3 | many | CASSQEGWSTGELFF
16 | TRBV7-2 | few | CASSAHPGQGAYEQYF
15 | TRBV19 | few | CASIIASGSTGELFF
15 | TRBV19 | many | CASSIALGVATEAFF
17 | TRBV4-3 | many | CASSQDPAQSSYNEQFF
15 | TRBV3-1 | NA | CASSQTRGVPDTQYF
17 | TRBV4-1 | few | CASSQVAVVVADNEQFF
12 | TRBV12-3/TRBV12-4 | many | CASSSGAGTPSF
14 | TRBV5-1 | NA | CASSPLQDPYEQYF
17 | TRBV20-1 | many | CSARGLAGALFLDTQYF
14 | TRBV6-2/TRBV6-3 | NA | CASSPGGSYNEQCF
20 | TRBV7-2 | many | CASSTTTEAGATPSTDTQYF
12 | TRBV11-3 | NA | CASSLGTTGAFF
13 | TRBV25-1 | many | CASSVQRYNEQFF
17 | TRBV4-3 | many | CASSQEVAGGDWYGYTF
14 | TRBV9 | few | CASSPDKHTGELFF
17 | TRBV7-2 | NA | CASSSRSLWAMNTGAFF
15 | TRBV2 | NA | CASSTGTGSSYEQYF
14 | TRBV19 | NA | CASSMRGGGDTQYF
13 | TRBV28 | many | CATATAYSYEQYF
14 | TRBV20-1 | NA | CSAWGHWGDTEAFF
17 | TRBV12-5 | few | CASSSNPGRVFYNEQFF
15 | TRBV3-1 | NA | CASTPKRGVTDTQYF
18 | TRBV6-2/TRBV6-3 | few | CASSYRWTGLGMDGEQYF